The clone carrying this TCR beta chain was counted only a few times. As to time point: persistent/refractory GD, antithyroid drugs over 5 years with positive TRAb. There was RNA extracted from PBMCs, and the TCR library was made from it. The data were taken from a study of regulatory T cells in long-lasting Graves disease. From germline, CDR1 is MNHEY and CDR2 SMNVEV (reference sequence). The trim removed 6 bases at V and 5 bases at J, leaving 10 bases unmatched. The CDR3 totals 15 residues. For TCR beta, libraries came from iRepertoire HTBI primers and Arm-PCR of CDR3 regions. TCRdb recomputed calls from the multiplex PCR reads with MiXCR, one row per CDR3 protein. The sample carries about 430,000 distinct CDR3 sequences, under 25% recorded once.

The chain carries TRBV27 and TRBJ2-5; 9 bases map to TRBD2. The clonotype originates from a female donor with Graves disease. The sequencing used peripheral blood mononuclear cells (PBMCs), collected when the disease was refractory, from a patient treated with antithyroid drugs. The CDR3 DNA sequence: TGTGCCAGCAGGGCTAGCGGGACACCCATGGAGACCCAGTACTTC. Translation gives CASRASGTPMETQYF.